The rows below give T cell receptor beta chains drawn from one sample of a study of shared clonotypes between healthy human individuals. TCRdb's copy holds only in-frame clones and misses some; the assay was immunoSEQ multiplex PCR. There are a few million clones in the sample; about 92% occur only once, and approximately 0.4% lies in the top ten. Sequenced sample: naive CD4+ T cells from PBMCs. The receptors derive from a man younger than 35 in good health. Some clones in this sample may be carry-over from other donors' samples. Both conserved end residues are part of each CDR3. The D gene is left open where the match is weak. The listing skips clone size in some rows; elsewhere it reads once, few, many or a size class.

d_call: TRBD2
v_call: TRBV28
clone_size: .
j_call: TRBJ2-1
cdr3_nt: TGTGCCAGCAGTTCGGGGGGTTGGAAGTTAGCGGCGACTGGGCAGTTCTTC
cdr3_aa: CASSSGGWKLAATGQFF

d_call: .
v_call: TRBV28
clone_size: .
j_call: TRBJ1-1
cdr3_nt: TGTGCCAGCTCCGGTCCGCCCCGCACAACAAGAGGCACTGAAGCTTTCTTT
cdr3_aa: CASSGPPRTTRGTEAFF

d_call: .
v_call: TRBV5-4
clone_size: .
j_call: TRBJ2-5
cdr3_nt: TGTGCCAGCAGCTCGATGGTTGAGGAGACCCAGTACTTC
cdr3_aa: CASSSMVEETQYF

d_call: .
v_call: TRBV11-3
clone_size: .
j_call: TRBJ2-7
cdr3_nt: TGTGCCAGCAGCTTAGGCAGATCACCCTACGAGCAGTACTTC
cdr3_aa: CASSLGRSPYEQYF

d_call: TRBD1
v_call: TRBV5-1
clone_size: .
j_call: TRBJ2-2
cdr3_nt: TGCGCCAGCAGCTTTCAGGGGGCTCAGGACACCGGGGAGCTGTTTTTT
cdr3_aa: CASSFQGAQDTGELFF

d_call: .
v_call: TRBV15
clone_size: once
j_call: TRBJ1-4
cdr3_nt: TGTGCCACCAGCAGAGATTGGGGCCTGAATGAAAAACTGTTTTTT
cdr3_aa: CATSRDWGLNEKLFF

d_call: TRBD1
v_call: TRBV10-3
clone_size: .
j_call: TRBJ1-4
cdr3_nt: TGTGCCATCAGTGAGTTACCGGGACAGACAAAAAATAATGAAAAACTGTTTTTT
cdr3_aa: CAISELPGQTKNNEKLFF

d_call: .
v_call: TRBV9
clone_size: few
j_call: TRBJ1-2
cdr3_nt: TGTGCCAGCAGCGTAGACAGTTATGGCTACACCTTC
cdr3_aa: CASSVDSYGYTF

d_call: .
v_call: TRBV19
clone_size: .
j_call: TRBJ1-5
cdr3_nt: TGTGCCAGTAGTACCATGGGGGGGCGCAATCAGCCCCAGCATTTT
cdr3_aa: CASSTMGGRNQPQHF

d_call: TRBD1
v_call: TRBV2
clone_size: .
j_call: TRBJ2-3
cdr3_nt: TGTGCCGGCGCCTCGGGACAGGGAAGCACAGATACGCAGTATTTT
cdr3_aa: CAGASGQGSTDTQYF

d_call: TRBD1
v_call: TRBV5-1
clone_size: .
j_call: TRBJ1-5
cdr3_nt: TGCGCCAGCAGCTCGACCCCCGGGACAGGGGAAGATTTT
cdr3_aa: CASSSTPGTGEDF